Listed below are T cell receptor beta chains from one sample, sequenced in a study of beta chain features in type 1 diabetes. The method was immunoSEQ multiplex PCR; TCRdb's version includes in-frame clones alone and lacks a portion of them. Of 130,000 to 150,000 clones in the sample, less than 9% were seen once. Material for sequencing was central memory CD4+ T cells from blood. The receptors here all came from a woman in her 30s in good health. CDR3s include the opening cysteine and the closing phenylalanine or tryptophan. D genes are given only for firm matches. A row's size may be missing; if present it is once, few, many or a size class.

TRBJ1-5,14,-,TRBV6-1,few,TGTGCCAGCATAGCGGGTTTTGTCAATCAGCCCCAGCATTTT,CASIAGFVNQPQHF
TRBJ2-3,16,TRBD1,TRBV2,-,TGTGCCAGCACCTATCTACAGGGGCCCGGACGGAGTACGCAGTATTTT,CASTYLQGPGRSTQYF
TRBJ2-5,15,TRBD1,TRBV12-5,-,TGTGCTAGTGCCCACTACAGGGGTGGGTGGAAGACCCAGTACTTC,CASAHYRGGWKTQYF
TRBJ2-7,12,-,TRBV7-2,few,TGTGCCAGCAGCGGTAGCTCCTACGAGCAGTACTTC,CASSGSSYEQYF
TRBJ1-1,13,-,TRBV5-1,few,TGCGCCAGCGGGGGGGACGGGAACACTGAAGCTTTCTTT,CASGGDGNTEAFF
TRBJ2-3,17,TRBD2,TRBV6-1,-,TGTGCCAGCAGTGAGGGGGGAGCGGGAGCCATCACAGATACGCAGTATTTT,CASSEGGAGAITDTQYF
TRBJ2-3,12,-,TRBV7-2,few,TGTGCCAGCAGCTTGCGAGCAGATACGCAGTATTTT,CASSLRADTQYF
TRBJ2-3,16,TRBD2,TRBV7-3,-,TGTGCCAGCAGCACTTTAGCGGGAGCGGAGACAGATACGCAGTATTTT,CASSTLAGAETDTQYF
TRBJ1-1,13,TRBD1,TRBV28,many,TGTGCCAGCCTATGGACAGGTAACACTGAAGCTTTCTTT,CASLWTGNTEAFF
TRBJ2-3,17,TRBD1,TRBV4-3,-,TGCGCCAGCAGCCAAAAAGGAACGCGGACAGGGACCGATACGCAGTATTTT,CASSQKGTRTGTDTQYF
TRBJ2-1,16,TRBD2,TRBV11-3,-,TGTGCCAGCAGCTCCACTAGCGGGACGACCTACAATGAGCAGTTCTTC,CASSSTSGTTYNEQFF
TRBJ1-5,13,TRBD1,TRBV6-1,few,TGTGCCAGCAGTACTCAGGGGGATCAGCCCCAGCATTTT,CASSTQGDQPQHF